The 4 T cell receptor beta chains listed next were all sequenced from one sample in a study of neurological immune-mediated disorders. TCRdb re-called the 5' RACE reads through MiXCR, storing one row per CDR3 protein. The table shows 25,000 to 30,000 distinct CDR3 sequences, with 9% to 15% occurring only once. The specimen was PBMCs. These receptors were obtained from a man in his fifties or sixties in good health.

Comments on this clonotype: This may arise from a read error, as a much more abundant clone is one base away. The CDR3 loop is CASSVGAMSYEQYF. CDR3 in DNA: TGTGCCAGCTCCGTGGGGGCCATGTCCTACGAGCAGTACTTC. V usage is TRBV18 and J usage is TRBJ2-7; a weak D match, TRBD1 (6 bases). With 6 bases removed from V and 1 base from J, the gap between germline ends came to 13 bases. This CDR3 is 14 amino acids long. Germline CDR1 and CDR2: KGHSH and LQKENI. Full variable domain (remainder filled in from reference TRBV18 and TRBJ2-7): NAGVMQNPRHLVRRRGQEARLRCSPMKGHSHVYWYRQLPEEGLKFMVYLQKENIIDESGMPKERFSAEFPKEGPSILRIQQVVRGDSAAYFCASSVGAMSYEQYFGPGTRLTVT.

This clonotype was counted many times. This chain uses TRBV28 with TRBJ2-7, with TRBD1 identical over 7 bases. The CDR3 consists of 12 residues. With V trimmed by 2 bases and J by 6 bases, 1 base remained unmatched. Germline values: CDR1 MDHEN, CDR2 SYDVKM. The DNA for the CDR3 is TGTGCCAGCAGTTTAGCAGGGGGCGAGCAGTACTTC. Translation gives CASSLAGGEQYF. Filled out from reference TRBV28 and TRBJ2-7, the complete variable domain reads DVKVTQSSRYLVKRTGEKVFLECVQDMDHENMFWYRQDPGLGLRLIYFSYDVKMKEKGDIPEGYSVSREKKERFSLILESASTNQTSMYLCASSLAGGEQYFGPGTRLTVT.

J is TRBJ2-2 and V is TRBV5-1, with 9 bases aligning to TRBD1. The germline CDR1 and CDR2 sequences are SGHRS and YFSETQ. The CDR3 contains 15 residues. The trim removed 6 bases at V and 4 bases at J, leaving 7 bases unmatched. CDR3 region: CASNPQTGGTGELFF. CDR3 nucleotide sequence: TGCGCCAGCAACCCCCAGACAGGGGGCACCGGGGAGCTGTTTTTT.

This clonotype occurred many times. The genes are TRBV27 and TRBJ2-2; D gene unclear. CDR3 length: 14 amino acids. CDR1 MNHEY and CDR2 SMNVEV come from the germline V gene (reference sequence). V shed 4 bases and J shed 7 bases, with 13 bases lying between them. CDR3 nucleotides: TGTGCCAGCAGTTCCATGCAGGCCGGCGGGGAGCTGTTTTTT. Protein: CASSSMQAGGELFF.